This TCR beta chain was profiled in a study of long-term antiretroviral therapy in people with HIV. Survey-level immunoSEQ v3.0 assays were run. The protocol was immunoSEQ multiplex PCR, while the TCRdb copy is restricted to in-frame clones and leaves out a portion. There are around 34,000 clones in the sample; over 75% occur only once, and approximately 5.3% lies in the top ten. Germline loops: CDR1 SQVTM, CDR2 ANQGSEA. The CDR3 totals 11 residues. Between the trimmed V and J ends, which lost 5 bases and 3 bases, there was a span of 6 bases. Study-level findings and limits: Post-treatment diversity went higher with ART but stayed below transplant donor controls. Compared with controls, HIV repertoires showed narrower CDR3 length ranges. Clones that had undergone expansion before ART dominated the repertoire at all time points.

To note about this clone: Its antigen is unidentified.

This clonotype originated in a man between 18 and 29 years old with HIV. Sequencing was performed on unsorted PBMCs, taken 1.5 years after starting antiretroviral therapy. The rearrangement links TRBV29-1 to TRBJ2-3; D is unresolved. The CDR3 nucleotides are TGCAGCGTTTGGAATACAGATACGCAGTATTTT. Translating it yields CSVWNTDTQYF.